A single sample gave rise to the 3 T cell receptor beta chains below, sequenced in a study of regulatory T cells in long-lasting Graves disease. Arm-PCR of CDR3 regions and iRepertoire HTBI primers were the basis on which TCR beta libraries were built. TCRdb re-called the multiplex PCR reads with MiXCR, one entry per CDR3 protein. Among under 400,000 distinct CDR3 sequences listed, about a sixth were seen once. Specified time point: newly diagnosed GD, antithyroid drugs for less than 3 months. Construction of the TCR library relied on RNA isolated from PBMCs. The same sample was also used in a study of T cells in Graves' hyperthyroidism and ophthalmopathy.

Sequencing was performed on peripheral blood mononuclear cells (PBMCs), taken at new diagnosis, from a patient treated with antithyroid drugs. The origin of the receptors is a man aged 35 to 55 with Graves disease.

The chain uses TRBV7-2 and TRBJ2-1; D tentatively reads TRBD1 or TRBD2 (5 bases each). The CDR3 length is 16 residues. Trimming removed 5 bases from V and 0 bases from J, with 14 bases in between. Germline V CDR1 and CDR2: SGHTA, FQGNSA. The DNA of the CDR3 is TGTGCCAGCAGCGTGGGACCCCCGAGCTCCTACAATGAGCAGTTCTTC. Translation: CASSVGPPSSYNEQFF.

This clonotype appeared many times. The rearrangement uses TRBV29-1 and TRBJ2-5, with D possibly TRBD1 on 6 matching bases. Germline CDR1 is SQVTM and CDR2 is ANQGSEA. The V and J ends lost 4 bases and 1 base respectively, with 13 bases between them. The CDR3 runs 14 residues. CDR3 residues: CSVGVGASQETQYF. DNA for the CDR3: TGCAGCGTTGGTGTGGGGGCCAGCCAAGAGACCCAGTACTTC.

V and J are TRBV9 and TRBJ2-1; no clear D gene. The end of the DNA is better explained by TRBJ2-3, so the J call may be wrong. Germline V gene data show CDR1 as SGDLS and CDR2 as YYNGEE. The CDR3 is 13 residues long. CDR3 in amino acids: CASSVAPPDTQYF. Here the CDR3 DNA reads TGTGCCAGCAGCGTGGCACCGCCAGATACGCAGTATTTT.